Sequencing of this T cell receptor (beta chain) was carried out in a study of Graves' ophthalmopathy and Graves' hyperthyroidism listed by TCRdb under 2018. Notes on the research overall: Peripheral blood was collected at initial diagnosis, before any treatment. The study used TCR beta repertoire signatures to distinguish Graves' ophthalmopathy from Graves' hyperthyroidism and to predict progression to ophthalmopathy. In total, 135 blood samples were TCR-sequenced: approximately 42 ophthalmopathy, some 75 hyperthyroidism and some 17 hyperthyroidism-to-ophthalmopathy patients. To explore V-J signatures that separate ophthalmopathy from hyperthyroidism, a discovery set of fewer than 110 patients was enrolled, consisting of approximately 44 with ophthalmopathy and roughly 57 with stable hyperthyroidism. For independent validation, a separate cohort was made up of around 18 hyperthyroidism patients plus 17 patients who later progressed from hyperthyroidism to ophthalmopathy. In more than five hyperthyroidism patients, the T-cell repertoires found in thyroid tissue were compared with those found in blood. Following sample collection, hyperthyroidism patients were given methimazole at a starting dose of 30 mg daily, and ophthalmopathy patients were given high-dose intravenous methylprednisolone. For training and testing, the 100 or so patients in the discovery cohort were randomly divided in a 7:3 ratio. Overall study outcomes, separate from this receptor: Most of the expanded thyroid clonotypes with a frequency above 0.001 were also detected in blood, and it was suggested that the thyroid immune response may be reflected by blood repertoires. In cross-validation, the 13-signature model distinguished ophthalmopathy from stable hyperthyroidism with about 90% sensitivity and around 81% specificity, and in the test set the corresponding values were approximately 80% and 75%. Sample size was not statistically predetermined, and group allocation was not concealed from the investigators. In validation, the model predicted ophthalmopathy progression with less than 71% sensitivity and approximately 72% specificity; roughly 12 predicted patients were CT-confirmed with GO in a median of approximately six months.

For repertoire sequencing, TCR beta CDR3 regions were amplified from RNA transcripts. The first round was an RT-PCR using HTBI primers with the Qiagen OneStep RT-PCR kit, and this first round was followed by a second-round multiplex PCR, then size selection and purification. The libraries underwent paired-end sequencing with 100 bp reads on an Illumina HiSeq2000. Turning to the authors' computational methods: Reads were processed with SOAPnuke, discarding reads with adapters, uncalled bases, mean Phred below 15, or no exact constant-primer or identifier match. High-quality paired reads were merged with COPE v1.2.5. Unique nucleotide sequences were defined as clonotypes and aligned to IMGT TRB V, D and J references using MiTCR v1.1. The analysis was limited to V-J combinations with a frequency above 0.0001, which together covered 98% to 99.2% of repertoires. A TCR clonal expansion and chaos score per V-J combination was defined as the ratio of F50 clonal expansion to chaos observed in the TCRdist matrix. Features were reduced by Welch's t-statistics and random forest to over 10 V-J combinations, which fed a naive Bayes classifier. Thyroid-blood repertoire similarity was quantified with the Morisita-Horn index. TCRdb reprocessed the public reads (quality trimming at Q25 with fastp, clone calling with MiXCR) and kept in-frame beta chains. Rows matching on CDR3 protein sequence are summarized as one entry with the most common DNA and genes. The V and J calls and clone size are TCRdb's, not the authors'. The sample contains some 400,000 distinct CDR3 sequences, about 18% of them found a single time. The ten largest clones add up to roughly 1.4% of the sample.

The ophthalmopathy patients had moderately to severely active disease, with a Clinical Activity Score of 3 or higher, a NOSPECS grade of 4 or higher, and a disease duration of less than 3 months. Anyone with other autoimmune diseases, uncontrolled infections, pregnancy or lactation was excluded from the study. Diagnosis was based on clinical symptoms, serum thyroxine, TRAb, thyroid ultrasound and orbital computed tomography. Using Ficoll-Paque density gradient centrifugation, PBMCs were isolated from 9 to 10 ml of fresh peripheral blood. Total RNA was extracted with Trizol reagent and quality-checked on an Agilent 2100 Bioanalyzer. Looking up the germline V gene (reference sequence) yields CDR1 DFQATT and CDR2 SNEGSKA. Deletion took 4 bases off V and 9 bases off J, with a span of 12 bases between the germline ends. Including the terminal cysteine and phenylalanine, the CDR3 comprises 11 residues. Only the CDR3 DNA is retained, 33 bases long and in frame from the first base.

This clonotype has a count of ten or more. Its antigen remains unidentified. No qualities accompany the bases; no much larger clone lies one base away. This clonotype originated in a woman between 18 and 30 years old with Graves' ophthalmopathy. Donor details come from another sample of the same person, matched by shared clones. This chain joins TRBV20-1 to TRBJ1-1; a weak D assignment points to TRBD1 (5 bases agree). The sample taken for sequencing was peripheral blood. The nucleotides are TGCAGTGCTAAGCCGACAGCCAAAGCTTTCTTT. This gives the protein CSAKPTAKAFF.